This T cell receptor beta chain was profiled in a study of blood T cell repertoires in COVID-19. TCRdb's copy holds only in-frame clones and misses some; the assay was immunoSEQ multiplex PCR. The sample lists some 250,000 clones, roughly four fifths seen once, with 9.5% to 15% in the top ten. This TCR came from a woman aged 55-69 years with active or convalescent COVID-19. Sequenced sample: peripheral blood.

CDR3 DNA sequence: TGTGCCAGCAGGCATAGCGGGGGAGAGACCCAGTACTTC. Translation gives CASRHSGGETQYF. The rearrangement joins TRBV6-5 to TRBJ2-5; 9 nucleotides align to TRBD2. V lost 6 bases and J lost 4; bases outside the gene matches: 3. This CDR3 spans 13 amino acids. The germline V gene has CDR1 MNHEY and CDR2 SVGAGI.